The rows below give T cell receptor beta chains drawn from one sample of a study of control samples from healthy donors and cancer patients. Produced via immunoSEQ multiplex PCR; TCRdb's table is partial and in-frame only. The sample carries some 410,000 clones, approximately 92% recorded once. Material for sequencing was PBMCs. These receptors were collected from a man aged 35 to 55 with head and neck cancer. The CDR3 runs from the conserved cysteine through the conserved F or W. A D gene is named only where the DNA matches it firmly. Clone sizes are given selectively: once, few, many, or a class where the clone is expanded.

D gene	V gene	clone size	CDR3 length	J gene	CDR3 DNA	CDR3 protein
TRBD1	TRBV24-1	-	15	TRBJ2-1	TGTGCCACCAGCTCCATGGGACAGGGAAAGGATGAGCAGTTCTTC	CATSSMGQGKDEQFF
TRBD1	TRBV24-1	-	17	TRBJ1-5	TGTGCCACCAGTGAGTCATCCGGGACAGGGGGAAATCAGCCCCAGCATTTT	CATSESSGTGGNQPQHF
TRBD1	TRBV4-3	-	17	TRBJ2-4	TGCGCCAGCAGCACTCCCGACAGGGTGGAAGCCAAAAACATTCAGTACTTC	CASSTPDRVEAKNIQYF
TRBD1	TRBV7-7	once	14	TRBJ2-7	TGTGCTAGCAGCTTAGGGGGGACAGGGTTCGAGCAGTACTTC	CASSLGGTGFEQYF
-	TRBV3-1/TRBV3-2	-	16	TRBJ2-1	TGTGCCAGCAGCCCCCTCCTCCTGAGCTCCTACAATGAGCAGTTCTTC	CASSPLLLSSYNEQFF
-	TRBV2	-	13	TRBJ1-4	TGTGCCAGCAGTGCCCTCCGGGGTGAAAAACTGTTTTTT	CASSALRGEKLFF
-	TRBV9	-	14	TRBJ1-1	TGTGCCAGCAGCGTAGAGGGGGGAGACACTGAAGCTTTCTTT	CASSVEGGDTEAFF
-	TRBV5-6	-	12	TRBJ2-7	TGTGCCAGCAGCTTGGGGCCGCTCGAGCAGTACTTC	CASSLGPLEQYF
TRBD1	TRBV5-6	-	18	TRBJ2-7	TGTGCCAGCAGCTGGAAGGGGGACAGGGAGTGGTCGATCTACGAGCAGTACTTC	CASSWKGDREWSIYEQYF
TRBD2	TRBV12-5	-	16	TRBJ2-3	TGTGCTAGTGGTTTGGGGACTAGCGGGGTAACGGATACGCAGTATTTT	CASGLGTSGVTDTQYF
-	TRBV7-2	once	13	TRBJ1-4	TGTGCCAGCAGCTTAGCGGGGCGAGCGGAACTGTTTTTT	CASSLAGRAELFF
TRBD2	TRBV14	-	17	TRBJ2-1	TGTGCCAGCAGCCACACTCACGGCGGGGGTTGGTACAATGAGCAGTTCTTC	CASSHTHGGGWYNEQFF
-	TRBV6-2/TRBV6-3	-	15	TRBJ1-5	TGTGCCAGCAGTTACACAGCCTATAGCAATCAGCCCCAGCATTTT	CASSYTAYSNQPQHF
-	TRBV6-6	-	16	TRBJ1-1	TGTGCCAGCAGTTCGAAGGGCAGGGGCATGAACACTGAAGCTTTCTTT	CASSSKGRGMNTEAFF
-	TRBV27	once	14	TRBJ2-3	TGTGCCAGCAGTTTTCTCGGGTCCGCAGATACGCAGTATTTT	CASSFLGSADTQYF
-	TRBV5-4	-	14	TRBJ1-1	TGTGCCAGCAGCTATGCAGGAGTGAACACTGAAGCTTTCTTT	CASSYAGVNTEAFF
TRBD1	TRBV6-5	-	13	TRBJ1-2	TGTGCCAGCAGTAGGACAGGGGAGGAAGGCTACACCTTC	CASSRTGEEGYTF
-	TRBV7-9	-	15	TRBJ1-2	TGTGCCAGCAGCCCCAACTTAGACCTCCACTATGGCTACACCTTC	CASSPNLDLHYGYTF
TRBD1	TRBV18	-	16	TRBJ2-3	TGTGCCAGCTCACCACCAGGGGGCTTGAGGCCAGATACGCAGTATTTT	CASSPPGGLRPDTQYF
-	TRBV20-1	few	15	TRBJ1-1	TGCAGTGCTCGTGACAGACTTAATATGAACACTGAAGCTTTCTTT	CSARDRLNMNTEAFF
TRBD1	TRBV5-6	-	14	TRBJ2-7	TGTGCCAGCAGCGGGGACAGGGGGGCTAGCGAGCAGTACTTC	CASSGDRGASEQYF
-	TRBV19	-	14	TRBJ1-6	TGTGCCAGTAGTATTCGACAGAACGATTCACCCCTCCACTTT	CASSIRQNDSPLHF
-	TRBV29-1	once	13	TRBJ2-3	TGCAGCGTTGGTGACAGCTACACAGATACGCAGTATTTT	CSVGDSYTDTQYF